This entry concerns a single T cell receptor beta chain. The antigen remains undetermined. In making TCR beta libraries, quantitative 5'-RACE with molecular barcodes was used. Via MiXCR, TCRdb re-called the 5' RACE reads, giving one row per CDR3 protein. The table includes just over 300,000 distinct CDR3 sequences, around 21% detected once. This sample is drawn from a study of CD8 T cells in ankylosing spondylitis. Study conclusions and caveats: The study looked at matched synovial fluid samples from ankylosing spondylitis patients. Disease-linked clones were reported to be significantly enriched there. CD8+ cells made up the disease-linked clones, which were relatively rare in peripheral blood. Certain motif variants had earlier been reported in reactive arthritis synovial fluid and blood.

Germline loops: CDR1 SGHDT, CDR2 YYEEEE. The CDR3 has 11 residues. V was clipped by 4 bases and J by 10 bases, with 11 bases between them. The chain joins TRBV5-6 to TRBJ1-2, with no clear D. Sequencing was performed on blood, either unsorted or a sorted T cell fraction (not recorded which). The clonotype was recovered from a female donor with ankylosing spondylitis or in good health (not recorded which). The CDR3 region has the DNA TGTGCCAGCAGCATCAGTATTGCCTACACCTTC. Amino acids: CASSISIAYTF.